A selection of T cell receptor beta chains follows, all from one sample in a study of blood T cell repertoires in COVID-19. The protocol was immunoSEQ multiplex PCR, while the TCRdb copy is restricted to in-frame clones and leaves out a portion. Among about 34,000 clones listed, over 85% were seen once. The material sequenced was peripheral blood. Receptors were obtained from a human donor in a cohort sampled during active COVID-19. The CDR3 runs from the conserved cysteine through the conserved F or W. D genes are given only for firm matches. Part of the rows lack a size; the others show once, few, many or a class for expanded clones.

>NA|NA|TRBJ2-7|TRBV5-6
CASSLAAAGAFTYEQYF
TGTGCCAGCAGCCTCGCGGCGGCGGGGGCCTTTACCTACGAGCAGTACTTC
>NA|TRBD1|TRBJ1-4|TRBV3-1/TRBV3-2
CASADRSNEKLFF
TGTGCCAGCGCGGACAGGTCCAATGAAAAACTGTTTTTT
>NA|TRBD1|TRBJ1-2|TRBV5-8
CAKTTGDFNYGYTF
TGTGCAAAAACTACAGGGGACTTTAACTATGGCTACACCTTC
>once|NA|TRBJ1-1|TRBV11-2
CASSLYEGPTPAFF
TGTGCCAGCAGCTTATACGAGGGCCCCACTCCAGCTTTCTTT
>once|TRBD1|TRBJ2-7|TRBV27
CASSLNRGYEQYF
TGTGCCAGCAGTTTAAACAGGGGCTACGAGCAGTACTTC
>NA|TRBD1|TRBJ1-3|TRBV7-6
CASSVIPQGSTGNTIYF
TGTGCCAGCAGCGTTATTCCACAGGGGTCTACTGGAAACACCATATATTTT
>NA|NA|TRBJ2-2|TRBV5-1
CASSLSPDTGELFF
TGCGCCAGCAGCTTGTCACCGGACACCGGGGAGCTGTTTTTT
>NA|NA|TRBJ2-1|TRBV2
CASTRQVKTLYNEQFF
TGTGCCAGCACCCGACAGGTTAAGACCCTTTACAATGAGCAGTTCTTC
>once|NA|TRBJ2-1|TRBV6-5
CASSYEEYNEQFF
TGTGCCAGCAGTTACGAGGAGTACAATGAGCAGTTCTTC
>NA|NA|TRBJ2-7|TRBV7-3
CASSPSVPLDRVSGEQYF
TGTGCCAGCAGCCCTTCCGTACCACTGGATCGGGTCTCTGGCGAGCAGTACTTC
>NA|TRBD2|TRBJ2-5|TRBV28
CASSGGKRGGHGQETQYF
TGTGCCAGCAGTGGTGGCAAGCGGGGGGGCCACGGACAAGAGACCCAGTACTTC
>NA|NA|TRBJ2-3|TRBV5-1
CASSLAAGSADTQYF
TGCGCCAGCAGCTTGGCCGCGGGCAGCGCAGATACGCAGTATTTT
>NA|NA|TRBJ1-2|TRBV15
CATSRDRGHYGYTF
TGTGCCACCAGCAGAGACAGGGGTCACTATGGCTACACCTTC
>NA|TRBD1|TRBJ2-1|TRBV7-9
CASSLAGTGGGNEQFF
TGTGCCAGCAGCTTAGCGGGGACAGGGGGCGGGAATGAGCAGTTCTTC
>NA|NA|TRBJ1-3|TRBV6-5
CASSMTGSSGNTIYF
TGTGCCAGCAGTATGACAGGCAGCTCTGGAAACACCATATATTTT
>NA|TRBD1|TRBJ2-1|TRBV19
CASRGRGYNEQFF
TGTGCCAGCAGGGGGCGCGGGTACAATGAGCAGTTCTTC
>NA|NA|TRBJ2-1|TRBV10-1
CASSESEWTINEQFF
TGCGCCAGCAGTGAGTCGGAGTGGACAATCAATGAGCAGTTCTTC
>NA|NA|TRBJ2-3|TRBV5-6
CASSFPWGRVRGDTQYF
TGTGCCAGCAGCTTCCCCTGGGGGCGGGTAAGGGGGGATACGCAGTATTTT
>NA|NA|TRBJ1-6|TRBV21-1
CASSKNKGANNSPLHF
TGTGCCAGCAGCAAAAACAAAGGGGCTAATAATTCACCCCTCCACTTT
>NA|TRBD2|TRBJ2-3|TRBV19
CASSTRSGLAGTDTQYF
TGTGCCAGTAGTACGAGGTCGGGACTAGCGGGAACAGATACGCAGTATTTT
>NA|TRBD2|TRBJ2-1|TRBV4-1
CASSRVESTSDPYNEQFF
TGCGCCAGCAGCCGGGTCGAGAGTACTAGCGACCCATACAATGAGCAGTTCTTC
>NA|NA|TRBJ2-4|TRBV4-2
CASSQVGGGKINIQYF
TGTGCCAGCAGCCAAGTAGGAGGGGGCAAAATAAACATTCAGTACTTC
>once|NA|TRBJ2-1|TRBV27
CASSLSGGGRGTYNEQFF
TGTGCCAGCAGTTTATCGGGGGGGGGCAGGGGAACCTACAATGAGCAGTTCTTC
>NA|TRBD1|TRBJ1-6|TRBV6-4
CASSDREGASPLHF
TGTGCCAGCAGTGATCGGGAGGGGGCTTCACCCCTCCACTTT
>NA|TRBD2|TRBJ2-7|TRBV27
CASSSRGGPAGEQYF
TGTGCCAGCAGTTCCCGGGGGGGTCCGGCTGGCGAGCAGTACTTC
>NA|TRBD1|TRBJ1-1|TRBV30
CAWSVPGGAFF
TGTGCCTGGAGTGTACCAGGGGGCGCTTTCTTT
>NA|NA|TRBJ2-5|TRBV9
CASSARQTRIQETQYF
TGTGCCAGCAGCGCTAGACAGACAAGAATTCAAGAGACCCAGTACTTC
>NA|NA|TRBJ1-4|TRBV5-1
CASSWGSGGGQEKLFF
TGCGCCAGCAGCTGGGGGTCGGGAGGTGGTCAAGAAAAACTGTTTTTT
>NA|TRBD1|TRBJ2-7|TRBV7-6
CASSIIGPGQSSYEQYF
TGTGCCAGCAGCATTATTGGTCCGGGACAGAGCTCCTACGAGCAGTACTTC
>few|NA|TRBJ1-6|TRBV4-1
CASSLDNSPLHF
TGCGCCAGCAGCCTCGATAATTCACCCCTCCACTTT
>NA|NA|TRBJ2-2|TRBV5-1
CASSAGILANTGELFF
TGCGCCAGCAGCGCCGGGATATTGGCAAACACCGGGGAGCTGTTTTTT
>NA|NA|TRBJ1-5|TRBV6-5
CASKRDDQPQHF
TGTGCCAGCAAACGGGATGATCAGCCCCAGCATTTT
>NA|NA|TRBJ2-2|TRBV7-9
CASSLPLAGASINTGELFF
TGTGCCAGCAGCCTCCCCCTGGCGGGGGCTTCTATTAACACCGGGGAGCTGTTTTTT
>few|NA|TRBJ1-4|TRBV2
CASSEGWGMGEKLFF
TGTGCCAGCAGCGAAGGGTGGGGCATGGGTGAAAAACTGTTTTTT
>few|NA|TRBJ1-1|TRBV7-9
CASSLIVRNTEAFF
TGTGCCAGCAGCTTAATAGTTAGGAACACTGAAGCTTTCTTT
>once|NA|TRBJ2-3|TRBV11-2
CASSPPSREITDTQYF
TGTGCCAGCAGCCCCCCGTCTCGAGAGATCACAGATACGCAGTATTTT
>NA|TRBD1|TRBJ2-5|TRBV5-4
CASSLGGTEETQYF
TGTGCCAGCAGCTTGGGGGGGACAGAAGAGACCCAGTACTTC
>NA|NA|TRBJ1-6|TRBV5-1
CASSLAGVKWNSPLHF
TGCGCCAGCAGCTTGGCCGGGGTTAAGTGGAATTCACCCCTCCACTTT
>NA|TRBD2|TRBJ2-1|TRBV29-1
CSARLAGGNNEQFF
TGCAGCGCCCGACTAGCGGGGGGGAACAATGAGCAGTTCTTC
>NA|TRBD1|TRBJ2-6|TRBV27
CASRTGTGANVLTF
TGTGCCAGCAGGACAGGGACTGGGGCCAACGTCCTGACTTTC
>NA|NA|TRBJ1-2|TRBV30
CAWSVLAGHNYGYTF
TGTGCCTGGAGTGTCTTGGCAGGGCACAACTATGGCTACACCTTC
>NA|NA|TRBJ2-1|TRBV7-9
CASSSLDYTHGSNGQFF
TGTGCCAGCAGCTCCCTAGACTACACGCATGGGTCCAATGGGCAGTTCTTC
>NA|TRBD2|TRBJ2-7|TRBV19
CASSITGRAAEQYF
TGTGCCAGTAGTATAACTGGGAGGGCTGCCGAGCAGTACTTC
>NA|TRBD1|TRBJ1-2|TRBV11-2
CASRQGRGLAYYGYTF
TGTGCCAGCAGGCAGGGCAGGGGGCTTGCGTACTATGGCTACACCTTC
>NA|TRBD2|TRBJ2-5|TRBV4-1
CASSQLSSGEQETQYF
TGCGCCAGCAGCCAACTAAGTAGCGGGGAACAAGAGACCCAGTACTTC
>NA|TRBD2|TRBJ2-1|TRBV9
CASSPSGRFNEQFF
TGTGCCAGCAGCCCGAGCGGGAGATTCAATGAGCAGTTCTTC
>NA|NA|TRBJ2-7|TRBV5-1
CASSRGDYEQYF
TGCGCCAGCAGCCGCGGGGACTACGAGCAGTACTTC
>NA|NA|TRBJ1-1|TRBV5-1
CASSKAGITEAFF
TGCGCCAGCAGTAAGGCAGGGATCACTGAAGCTTTCTTT
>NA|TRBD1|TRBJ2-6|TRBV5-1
CASSLGTGYGANVLTF
TGCGCCAGCAGCTTGGGGACAGGGTATGGGGCCAACGTCCTGACTTTC
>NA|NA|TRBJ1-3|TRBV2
CASSESRSSGNTIYF
TGTGCCAGCAGTGAAAGCAGGTCCTCTGGAAACACCATATATTTT
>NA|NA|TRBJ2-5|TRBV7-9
CASSSRVQETQYF
TGTGCCAGCAGCTCCAGGGTACAAGAGACCCAGTACTTC
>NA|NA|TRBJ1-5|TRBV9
CASSVGEDRDNQPQHF
TGTGCCAGCAGCGTTGGGGAGGATAGGGACAATCAGCCCCAGCATTTT
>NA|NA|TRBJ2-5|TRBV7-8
CASSPRGREETQYF
TGTGCCAGCAGCCCGCGGGGGCGGGAAGAGACCCAGTACTTC
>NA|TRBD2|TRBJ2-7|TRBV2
CASRGLAGLYEQYF
TGTGCCAGCAGGGGACTAGCGGGGTTGTACGAGCAGTACTTC
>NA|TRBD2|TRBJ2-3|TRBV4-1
CASSPLWSGGGTDTQYF
TGCGCCAGCAGCCCCCTATGGAGCGGGGGGGGGACAGATACGCAGTATTTT
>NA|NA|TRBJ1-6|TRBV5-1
CASSPGQQDSPLHF
TGCGCCAGCAGCCCAGGACAGCAAGATTCACCCCTCCACTTT